Listed below are T cell receptor beta chains from one sample, sequenced in a study of cytomegalovirus exposure and HLA in healthy donors. TCRdb's copy holds only in-frame clones and misses some; the assay was immunoSEQ multiplex PCR. The table records 97,000 or so clones, about two thirds of them present only once. Sample: PBMCs. The source is a man aged 50 to 60 in good health and CMV-seronegative. CDR3s include the opening cysteine and the closing phenylalanine or tryptophan. The D gene is left open where the match is weak. Clone size is stated in some rows and not others, as once, few, many or a class when expanded.

TRBV15,TRBJ2-7,-,-,CATQAHNSYEQYF,TGTGCCACCCAGGCCCACAACTCCTACGAGCAGTACTTC
TRBV10-1,TRBJ2-3,-,-,CASSGQWSTDTQYF,TGCGCCAGCAGTGGACAGTGGAGCACAGATACGCAGTATTTT
TRBV15,TRBJ1-2,-,-,CATSRGGNSGYTF,TGTGCCACCAGCAGGGGGGGGAATTCCGGCTACACCTTC
TRBV10-3,TRBJ1-5,once,-,CAISETHLTGGNQPQHF,TGTGCCATCAGTGAGACCCATCTGACAGGAGGAAATCAGCCCCAGCATTTT
TRBV27,TRBJ2-7,-,-,CASAADSPYEQYF,TGTGCCAGCGCTGCCGACAGCCCCTACGAGCAGTACTTC
TRBV6-1,TRBJ2-7,-,TRBD1,CASSTRQGFSYEQYF,TGTGCCAGCAGTACAAGACAGGGCTTCTCCTACGAGCAGTACTTC
TRBV29-1,TRBJ2-7,-,TRBD1,CSVESRGGHRGSSYEQYF,TGCAGCGTTGAATCGAGGGGCGGGCACAGGGGTAGCTCCTACGAGCAGTACTTC
TRBV4-2,TRBJ1-5,-,TRBD1,CASSQDSAGGQPQHF,TGTGCCAGCAGCCAAGATTCTGCAGGGGGACAGCCCCAGCATTTT
TRBV6-5,TRBJ1-1,-,TRBD1,CASTRTGLTEAFF,TGTGCCAGCACTAGGACAGGGCTCACTGAAGCTTTCTTT
TRBV30,TRBJ1-4,-,-,CAWSRQGTTNEKLFF,TGTGCCTGGAGCCGTCAGGGTACAACTAATGAAAAACTGTTTTTT
TRBV29-1,TRBJ2-5,once,-,CSVRGGVTETQYF,TGCAGCGTTAGGGGGGGCGTTACAGAGACCCAGTACTTC
TRBV30,TRBJ2-4,-,-,CAWDPSAALAKNIQYF,TGTGCCTGGGACCCTTCAGCGGCCCTAGCCAAAAACATTCAGTACTTC
TRBV30,TRBJ1-1,-,TRBD1,CAWSEIRGLGAFF,TGTGCCTGGAGTGAGATCAGGGGGCTGGGGGCTTTCTTT
TRBV16,TRBJ1-5,few,-,CASSQSGQSNQPQHF,TGTGCCAGCAGCCAATCGGGGCAGAGCAATCAGCCCCAGCATTTT
TRBV7-9,TRBJ1-1,-,-,CASGPPGNTEAFF,TGTGCCAGCGGCCCGCCAGGGAACACTGAAGCTTTCTTT
TRBV27,TRBJ2-1,-,TRBD2,CASSSSSGKVNEQFF,TGTGCCAGCAGTTCGTCGAGCGGGAAGGTCAATGAGCAGTTCTTC
TRBV5-1,TRBJ1-1,-,-,CASSLSLNTEAFF,TGCGCCAGCAGCTTATCATTGAACACTGAAGCTTTCTTT
TRBV10-1,TRBJ2-7,-,-,CASSEASRTSSYEQYF,TGCGCCAGCAGTGAGGCTAGTCGAACGAGCTCCTACGAGCAGTACTTC
TRBV5-4,TRBJ2-7,few,TRBD2,CASSLGLRGTSGAYEQYF,TGTGCCAGCAGCTTGGGGCTGCGGGGGACTAGCGGGGCCTACGAGCAGTACTTC
TRBV28,TRBJ2-3,-,-,CASSPSSAGTDTQYF,TGTGCCAGCAGCCCTTCTAGCGCTGGCACAGATACGCAGTATTTT
TRBV14,TRBJ1-2,-,-,CASSQERLVGDGYTF,TGTGCCAGCAGCCAAGAGAGACTCGTAGGGGATGGCTACACCTTC
TRBV30,TRBJ2-7,-,TRBD1,CAWTVGTGSYEQYF,TGTGCCTGGACAGTCGGGACAGGCTCCTACGAGCAGTACTTC
TRBV6-5,TRBJ2-6,-,TRBD1,CASNPGGAGANVLTF,TGTGCCAGCAACCCAGGGGGCGCTGGGGCCAACGTCCTGACTTTC
TRBV5-6,TRBJ1-1,-,-,CASTWTANTEAFF,TGTGCCAGCACCTGGACAGCGAACACTGAAGCTTTCTTT
TRBV7-2,TRBJ1-1,-,-,CASSPGQMNTEAFF,TGTGCCAGCAGCCCAGGACAGATGAACACTGAAGCTTTCTTT
TRBV7-2,TRBJ2-3,-,TRBD2,CASSTPGLAGADTQYF,TGTGCCAGCAGCACACCGGGACTAGCGGGGGCAGATACGCAGTATTTT
TRBV5-1,TRBJ2-7,-,TRBD2,CASRYAGGFGEQYF,TGCGCCAGCAGGTACGCGGGGGGATTTGGCGAGCAGTACTTC
TRBV6-5,TRBJ1-1,few,-,CASSPSGKGTEAFF,TGTGCCAGCAGCCCATCTGGGAAGGGGACTGAAGCTTTCTTT